This TCR beta chain was sequenced in a study of blood T cell repertoires in COVID-19. Whole-study context: Whether acute or convalescent, the COVID-19 samples came from the United States, Italy and Spain. From T cells, B-cell-depleted T cells, or PBMCs came the material, which was cDNA or gDNA.

In the authors' methods: Estimation of nucleated cell counts was performed using reference gene primer amplification. Data came from immunoSEQ multiplex PCR; TCRdb stores just in-frame clones and leaves some out. V, J and clone size are those of that table, while D and trimming were read from the DNA. The table has about 49,000 clones, 85% to 90% seen once. V was clipped by 3 bases and J by 2 bases; unmatched bases: 10. The CDR3 loop spans 17 amino acids. The V gene's germline CDR1 is LNHDA and CDR2 SQIVND (reference sequence). Sequenced: peripheral blood. This TCR derives from a man aged 40-55 years with active COVID-19. The chain has TRBV19 and TRBJ2-1; TRBD2 agrees at 7 bases. CDR3 nucleotide sequence: TGTGCCAGTAGTATTGATGCGGGAGCCTACCCCTACAATGAGCAGTTCTTC. Translation: CASSIDAGAYPYNEQFF.